Listed here are 15 T cell receptor beta chains from one sample, sequenced in a study of T cell responses to AZD1222 COVID-19 vaccine. Profiling relied on immunoSEQ multiplex PCR, and the TCRdb table lists in-frame clones only, not all of them. The top ten clones hold less than 3% of a sample with more than 150,000 clones, about 89% of them seen once. The sequenced sample was peripheral blood, obtained on day 0 of MenACWY control vaccination. The origin of the receptors is an adult in good health.

The chain has TRBV6-2 or TRBV6-3 and TRBJ1-6, with 7 bases identical to TRBD1. V shed 2 bases, J shed 3 bases, and the junction held 10 bases outside the gene matches. Germline assignment: CDR1 MNHEY and CDR2 SVGEGT. The length of the CDR3 is 18 residues. CDR3 in DNA: TGTGCCAGCAGTTACCTAAAGACAGGGTCGGACTATAATTCACCCCTCCACTTT. This gives the protein CASSYLKTGSDYNSPLHF.

V is TRBV5-1 and J is TRBJ2-6; no firm D call. V lost 1 base and J lost 0, with 2 bases in between. The CDR3 is made up of 14 amino acids. Germline CDR1 is SGHRS and CDR2 is YFSETQ. This chain's CDR3 is CASSLPSGANVLTF. For the CDR3, the DNA is TGCGCCAGCAGCTTGCCCTCTGGGGCCAACGTCCTGACTTTC. The whole variable domain, filled in from reference TRBV5-1 and TRBJ2-6, reads KAGVTQTPRYLIKTRGQQVTLSCSPISGHRSVSWYQQTPGQGLQFLFEYFSETQRNKGNFPGRFSGRQFSNSRSEMNVSTLELGDSALYLCASSLPSGANVLTFGAGSRLTVL.

The J gene is TRBJ1-1, the V gene TRBV2; D might be TRBD1 (6 bases). The germline V gene encodes CDR1 SNHLY and CDR2 FYNNEI. V shed 6 bases and J shed 4 bases, with 12 bases lying between them. The CDR3 loop spans 13 amino acids. The CDR3 sequence is CASRTQGSTEAFF. CDR3 nucleotides: TGTGCCAGCAGGACACAGGGTTCCACTGAAGCTTTCTTT.

The rearrangement uses TRBV6-1 and TRBJ1-6, with a possible D match to TRBD1 (5 bases). Germline CDR1 reads MNHNS; CDR2 reads SASEGT. Trimming shortened V by 1 base and J by 10 bases, and 8 bases separated the two germline ends. The CDR3 covers 13 residues. CDR3 coding DNA: TGTGCCAGCAGTGAAGTCGGGGGGTCACCCCTCCACTTT. Amino acid sequence: CASSEVGGSPLHF.

CDR3 sequence: CASSPRAGQGGNTIYF. The CDR3 nucleotides are TGTGCCAGCAGCCCCCGTGCCGGACAGGGAGGAAACACCATATATTTT. The chain has TRBV5-4 and TRBJ1-3, with 8 bases matching TRBD1. Germline CDR1 SGHNT, CDR2 YYREEE (reference sequence). V trimming: 4 bases; J trimming: 4 bases; junction bases outside the gene matches: 10. The CDR3 covers 16 residues.

This chain connects TRBV7-9 to TRBJ2-3; tentative D call: TRBD1 (6 bases). V lost 0 bases and J lost 1, with 11 bases in between. CDR3 length: 16 amino acids. Germline-derived CDR1 and CDR2 are SEHNR and FQNEAQ (reference sequence). The CDR3 DNA is TGTGCCAGCAGCTTAGCTCAGGGGTTCGGCACAGATACGCAGTATTTT. Translated: CASSLAQGFGTDTQYF.

The chain is built from TRBV18 and TRBJ1-2; no firm D call. This CDR3 spans 15 amino acids. V was clipped by 0 bases and J by 2 bases, with 10 bases between them. Germline loops: CDR1 KGHSH, CDR2 LQKENI. Written as DNA, the CDR3 is TGTGCCAGCTCACCACCCGAAAACCGAAACTATGGCTACACCTTC. Translated, it gives CASSPPENRNYGYTF.

The rearrangement uses TRBV7-3 and TRBJ1-1; 7 nucleotides agree with TRBD1. V shed 5 bases and J 3 bases; nucleotides not matched to a gene: 6. Germline V gives CDR1 SGHTA, CDR2 FQGTGA. The CDR3 runs 14 residues. The CDR3, as DNA: TGTGCCAGCAGCCAACAGGGGTGGGACACTGAAGCTTTCTTT. This encodes CASSQQGWDTEAFF.

The chain couples TRBV5-4 to TRBJ2-7, with 9 bases aligning to TRBD1. This CDR3 is 13 amino acids long. Germline V gene sequence: CDR1 SGHNT, CDR2 YYREEE (reference sequence). With 4 bases clipped from V and 7 bases from J, the junction kept 6 bases outside the gene matches. CDR3 residues: CASSIQGAEEQYF. CDR3 in DNA: TGTGCCAGCAGCATACAGGGGGCGGAAGAGCAGTACTTC. Looking up the rest from reference TRBV5-4 and TRBJ2-7 gives the full variable domain: ETGVTQSPTHLIKTRGQQVTLRCSSQSGHNTVSWYQQALGQGPQFIFQYYREEENGRGNFPPRFSGLQFPNYSSELNVNALELDDSALYLCASSIQGAEEQYFGPGTRLTVT.

The chain has TRBV27 and TRBJ2-7, with 9 nucleotides matching TRBD2. Germline V CDR1 and CDR2: MNHEY, SMNVEV (reference sequence). V lost 2 bases, J lost 8 bases, and 1 base stayed unmatched. CDR3 length: 12 residues. The CDR3 bases are TGTGCCAGCAGTTTACCTAGCGGGAAGCAGTACTTC. Translation: CASSLPSGKQYF.

This chain joins TRBV19 and TRBJ2-7; D is ambiguous. Trimming cost V 5 bases and J 1 base, with 15 bases left between them. This CDR3 is 15 amino acids long. Germline V lookup: CDR1 LNHDA, CDR2 SQIVND (reference sequence). The CDR3 bases are TGTGCCAGTAGTCTCTATTCCGACGTTTCCTACGAGCAGTACTTC. The encoded protein is CASSLYSDVSYEQYF.

The rearrangement links TRBV29-1 to TRBJ1-2; D not certain. The CDR3 length is 11 residues. Germline V gene lookup returns CDR1 SQVTM and CDR2 ANQGSEA. V lost 0 bases and J 6 bases, leaving 5 bases between the germline ends. Here the CDR3 DNA reads TGCAGCGTTGAAGATCGGGATGGCTACACCTTC. Its protein is CSVEDRDGYTF. The full variable domain, with the rest looked up from reference TRBV29-1 and TRBJ1-2, is SAVISQKPSRDICQRGTSLTIQCQVDSQVTMMFWYRQQPGQSLTLIATANQGSEATYESGFVIDKFPISRPNLTFSTLTVSNMSPEDSSIYLCSVEDRDGYTFGSGTRLTVV.

The chain recombines TRBV7-5 with TRBJ1-5; the D call TRBD1 from the table was never checked on the DNA. TRBV7-5 is marked as a pseudogene. The CDR3 sequence is 16 residues long. CDR3 DNA: TGTGTCAGAAGCTTAGAAAACAGGGGTTCGGATCAGCCCCAGCATTTT. It yields the protein CVRSLENRGSDQPQHF.

The chain uses TRBV9 and TRBJ2-7; the D gene is possibly TRBD1 (6 bases). V dropped 4 bases and J dropped 6 bases, with 14 bases sitting between them. Germline V gene lookup returns CDR1 SGDLS and CDR2 YYNGEE. The CDR3 length is 13 residues. The CDR3 loop reads CASSPTGSGEQYF. In DNA form, the CDR3 reads TGTGCCAGCAGCCCCACAGGGAGCGGCGAGCAGTACTTC.

This sequence joins TRBV7-9 and TRBJ2-7; 7 bases line up with TRBD1. The CDR3 covers 15 residues. Germline-derived CDR1 and CDR2 are SEHNR and FQNEAQ (reference sequence). V trimming: 8 bases; J trimming: 2 bases; junction bases outside the gene matches: 12. CDR3 nucleotide sequence: TGTGCCAGCCAAGCCTTGGGACAGAGGCCCTACGAGCAGTACTTC. Its protein is CASQALGQRPYEQYF.